This T cell receptor beta chain was retrieved from a study of blood T cells in healthy people across ages. Study findings and constraints: A strong correlation was seen between TCR beta diversity and naive T cell percentage. While age rose, TCR beta diversity per million T cells dropped in a roughly linear way.

Many counts were recorded for this clonotype. The target antigen is unknown. Primers used in a second PCR of roughly 7 to 11 cycles were a sample-barcoded 5' primer and a J-beta primer mix. TCRdb independently ran MiXCR on the 5' RACE reads; one entry per CDR3 protein. The table has roughly 640,000 distinct CDR3 sequences, less than 35% seen once. Donors each provided 8 to 10 milliliters of peripheral blood. Isolation of PBMCs gave at least 6.5 million cells per sample. The germline V and J ends were trimmed by 0 bases and 4 bases, with 15 bases remaining between them. Per the germline V gene, CDR1 is KGHSH and CDR2 is LQKENI. The CDR3 is 16 residues long.

The receptor comes from a woman aged 80 or over in good health. Input material: blood. The V and J genes are TRBV18 and TRBJ2-5, with D maybe TRBD1 (6 bases). DNA for the CDR3: TGTGCCAGCTCACCACCGGGGGCGCCCCCGGGAGAGACCCAGTACTTC. Protein: CASSPPGAPPGETQYF.